These 24 T cell receptor beta chains were all obtained from the same sample, sequenced in a study of T-cell memory formation after mild COVID-19. Each CDR3 protein is one row after TCRdb ran MiXCR on the 5' RACE reads. The data show approximately 200,000 distinct CDR3 sequences, around 15% seen once. The sample was PBMCs or a T cell subset sorted from them (not recorded which). Receptors were obtained from an adult woman who had mild COVID-19 (a few samples of this study predate the infection). Cell type and time point are not known.

The chain is built from TRBV12-3 or TRBV12-4 and TRBJ1-1; 7 positions agree with TRBD1. V lost 7 bases to trimming and J lost 1 base; unmatched junction nucleotides: 6. The CDR3 runs 14 residues. The CDR3 DNA follows: TGTGCCAGCACCAGGGGGGTTCAGAACACTGAAGCTTTCTTT. Its translation: CASTRGVQNTEAFF.

This clonotype occurred a few times. This chain connects TRBV5-6 to TRBJ2-6; TRBD1 matches at 9 bases. CDR3 size: 23 residues. Germline V CDR1 and CDR2: SGHDT, YYEEEE. V lost 3 bases to trimming and J lost 3 bases; unmatched junction nucleotides: 25. The CDR3 nucleotides are TGTGCCAGCAGCTCCTGGTGGTATCTATCGGGACAGGGTACCCAAGGTGGGGCCAACGTCCTGACTTTC. Translated: CASSSWWYLSGQGTQGGANVLTF.

The rearrangement joins TRBV6-4 to TRBJ2-5, with TRBD2 matching over 12 bases. The CDR3 spans 15 residues. Germline loops: CDR1 MRHNA, CDR2 SNTAGT. V dropped 5 bases and J dropped 4; count of bases not matched to a gene: 5. Written as DNA, the CDR3 is TGTGCCAGCAGTCCTAGCGGGGGGGCCGTAGAGACCCAGTACTTC. Protein: CASSPSGGAVETQYF.

The chain is built from TRBV6-2 or TRBV6-3 and TRBJ2-3, with a weak D call TRBD1 (6 bases). The germline V gene encodes CDR1 MNHEY and CDR2 SVGEGT. This CDR3 comprises 15 residues. V gave up 8 bases and J gave up 0 bases, with 15 bases separating them. CDR3 protein: CASFPVRGSTDTQYF. CDR3 in DNA: TGTGCCAGCTTTCCAGTCAGGGGCAGCACAGATACGCAGTATTTT.

The V gene is TRBV7-6, the J gene TRBJ2-2, with D possibly TRBD1 on 6 matching bases. The germline V gene has CDR1 SGHVS and CDR2 FNYEAQ. This CDR3 region has 14 residues. Trimming cost V 6 bases and J 6 bases, with 14 bases left between them. DNA of the CDR3: TGTGCCAGCAGTGGACAGTCGGTCCCCGGGGAGCTGTTTTTT. This encodes CASSGQSVPGELFF.

The CDR3 coding sequence is TGCGCCAGCAGCTTGTTGGACAGGGGAATCAATGAGCAGTTCTTC. It translates to CASSLLDRGINEQFF. V gene TRBV5-1 combines with J gene TRBJ2-1; 9 nucleotides line up with TRBD1. Germline values: CDR1 SGHRS, CDR2 YFSETQ. The CDR3 spans 15 residues. With V trimmed by 1 base and J by 6 bases, 5 bases remained unmatched.

This clonotype appeared a few times. The chain couples TRBV18 to TRBJ1-2; 7 bases are a match to TRBD1. CDR1 and CDR2 from the germline V gene are KGHSH and LQKENI. This CDR3 is 15 amino acids long. V lost 6 bases and J lost 4; bases outside the gene matches: 11. The CDR3, as DNA: TGTGCCAGCTCCCCCGATCAGGGGGGCAGCTATGGCTACACCTTC. Protein product: CASSPDQGGSYGYTF.

This clonotype was detected only a few times. The V call is TRBV7-8, the J call TRBJ2-6, with 10 bases aligning to TRBD1. V shed 6 bases and J 0 bases; nucleotides not matched to a gene: 5. Germline V gene data show CDR1 as SGHVS and CDR2 as FQNEAQ. The CDR3 length is 17 residues. DNA of the CDR3: TGTGCCAGCAGTCGGACAGGGGGATTCTCTGGGGCCAACGTCCTGACTTTC. Amino acids: CASSRTGGFSGANVLTF.

This clonotype was observed a handful of times. The chain recombines TRBV5-5 with TRBJ2-1; 7 nucleotides align to TRBD1. Germline loops: CDR1 SGHKS, CDR2 YYEKEE (reference sequence). CDR3 size: 15 residues. V lost 5 bases and J lost 5; bases outside the gene matches: 10. The CDR3 region is CASSSQGLANNEQFF. The CDR3 DNA reads TGTGCCAGCAGTTCACAGGGGTTAGCAAACAATGAGCAGTTCTTC.

This clonotype was counted ten times or more. DNA for the CDR3: TGTGCCAGCAGCTTAGGGCCGGGGAGGGGACTTGGAAACACCATATATTTT. It specifies CASSLGPGRGLGNTIYF. V and J are TRBV7-2 and TRBJ1-3, with a weak D call TRBD1 (5 bases). V was clipped by 1 base and J by 3 bases, with 16 bases between them. Germline CDR1 reads SGHTA; CDR2 reads FQGNSA. The CDR3 sequence is 17 residues long. The full variable domain, its missing parts supplied by reference TRBV7-2 and TRBJ1-3, is GAGVSQSPSNKVTEKGKDVELRCDPISGHTALYWYRQSLGQGLEFLIYFQGNSAPDKSGLPSDRFSAERTGGSVSTLTIQRTQQEDSAVYLCASSLGPGRGLGNTIYFGEGSWLTVV.

V and J are TRBV18 and TRBJ2-7; D uncertain. V was cut by 2 bases and J by 3 bases, with 8 bases left in between. CDR1 is KGHSH, CDR2 LQKENI, per germline. This CDR3 is built from 13 residues. The CDR3 DNA reads as TGTGCCAGCTCACCAGTCAAAAACTACGAGCAGTACTTC. Residues: CASSPVKNYEQYF.

The V and J genes are TRBV11-2 and TRBJ2-7; no clear D gene. CDR1 and CDR2 (germline): SGHAT, FQNNGV. The CDR3 is made up of 14 amino acids. Trimming cost V 3 bases and J 7 bases, with 16 bases left between them. This CDR3 reads CASSFGVDLGEQYF. CDR3 DNA: TGTGCCAGCAGCTTTGGGGTAGACCTGGGGGAGCAGTACTTC.

This chain links TRBV5-5 with TRBJ2-1; TRBD2 matches 10 bases. The germline gives CDR1 SGHKS, CDR2 YYEKEE (reference sequence). Losses at the gene ends were 2 bases for V and 10 bases for J; bases not matched to a gene: 9. The CDR3 consists of 15 residues. In DNA, the CDR3 is TGTGCCAGCAGCTTTTTCTCTAGCGGGAGCTACGAGCAGTTCTTC. This codes for CASSFFSSGSYEQFF.

This clonotype came up many times. V is TRBV7-2 and J is TRBJ2-5; perhaps TRBD2 as D (6 bases). Trimming removed 4 bases at V and 3 bases at J, with 12 bases between. CDR3 length: 14 amino acids. The germline CDR1 and CDR2 sequences are SGHTA and FQGNSA. The CDR3 DNA reads TGTGCCAGCAGCTCCGGGGGTTTGGAAGAGACCCAGTACTTC. Its protein product is CASSSGGLEETQYF.

CDR3 amino acids: CASSPTSGAPQPLHF. CDR3 sequence (DNA): TGCGCCAGCAGCCCAACGTCGGGTGCGCCCCAACCCCTCCACTTT. This rearrangement joins TRBV5-1 to TRBJ1-6; no firm D call. The CDR3 spans 15 residues. Germline CDR1 is SGHRS and CDR2 is YFSETQ. V lost 4 bases, J lost 12 bases, and 20 bases lay in between.

In nucleotides, the CDR3 is TGTGCCAGCAGCTGGGGGCAGGGAAGCCACGAGCAGTACTTC. Amino acids: CASSWGQGSHEQYF. The chain couples TRBV7-9 to TRBJ2-7, with D possibly matching TRBD1 (6 bases). The CDR3 runs 14 residues. CDR1 and CDR2 from the germline V gene are SEHNR and FQNEAQ (reference sequence). V lost 4 bases to trimming and J lost 5 bases, with 15 bases between them.

This clonotype was recorded at least ten times. The V call is TRBV18, the J call TRBJ2-3, with unresolved D. V dropped 2 bases and J dropped 4 bases, with 16 bases sitting between them. There are 16 residues in the CDR3. Germline V gives CDR1 KGHSH, CDR2 LQKENI. CDR3 region: CASSPLLARRSDTQYF. The CDR3 coding sequence is TGTGCCAGCTCACCATTGTTGGCCCGGAGATCAGATACGCAGTATTTT. The full variable domain, completed using reference TRBV18 and TRBJ2-3, is NAGVMQNPRHLVRRRGQEARLRCSPMKGHSHVYWYRQLPEEGLKFMVYLQKENIIDESGMPKERFSAEFPKEGPSILRIQQVVRGDSAAYFCASSPLLARRSDTQYFGPGTRLTVL.

The chain employs TRBV10-3 and TRBJ2-7, with TRBD1 identical over 12 bases. The J segment lost 5 bases and the V segment lost 6 bases, leaving 8 bases of the junction unmatched. This CDR3 is 15 amino acids long. Per germline, CDR1 ENHRY and CDR2 SYGVKD. CDR3 residues: CAIREPGTGGNEQYF. CDR3 nucleotide sequence: TGTGCCATCAGAGAACCCGGGACAGGGGGCAACGAGCAGTACTTC.

A few counts support this clonotype. This rearrangement joins TRBV7-6 to TRBJ2-1; perhaps TRBD1 as D (5 bases). The germline gives CDR1 SGHVS, CDR2 FNYEAQ. The CDR3 loop spans 12 amino acids. With 3 bases removed from V and 10 bases from J, the gap between germline ends came to 10 bases. CDR3 DNA: TGTGCCAGCAGCTTGGGGCTCGGGGAGCAGTTCTTC. Encoded protein: CASSLGLGEQFF.

The chain links TRBV20-1 to TRBJ2-2, with 9 bases identical to TRBD2. The CDR3 is 16 amino acids. V was pared by 2 bases and J by 5 bases, with 9 bases of the junction left unmatched. Germline V CDR1 and CDR2: DFQATT, SNEGSKA (reference sequence). CDR3 residues: CSARYPGLAITGELFF. CDR3 nucleotide sequence: TGCAGTGCTAGATACCCGGGACTAGCCATAACCGGGGAGCTGTTTTTT.

The chain employs TRBV12-3 or TRBV12-4 and TRBJ2-1; weak D call: TRBD2 (7 bases). V was cut by 6 bases and J by 4 bases, with 19 bases left in between. The CDR3 consists of 16 residues. CDR3 DNA sequence: TGTGCCAGCAGGGGCCTTGGGGGAGGGGGTTACAATGAGCAGTTCTTC. It codes for CASRGLGGGGYNEQFF.

The chain joins TRBV19 to TRBJ2-7; TRBD2 matches at 13 bases. The CDR3 length is 15 residues. V was pared by 5 bases and J by 4 bases, with 5 bases of the junction left unmatched. The germline V gene has CDR1 LNHDA and CDR2 SQIVND (reference sequence). The CDR3 nucleotides read TGTGCCAGTAGTCCGACTAGCGGGAGGCCTTACGAGCAGTACTTC. Its protein is CASSPTSGRPYEQYF. The whole variable domain, filled in from reference TRBV19 and TRBJ2-7, reads DGGITQSPKYLFRKEGQNVTLSCEQNLNHDAMYWYRQDPGQGLRLIYYSQIVNDFQKGDIAEGYSVSREKKESFPLTVTSAQKNPTAFYLCASSPTSGRPYEQYFGPGTRLTVT.

A few counts support this clonotype. V gene TRBV7-9 combines with J gene TRBJ2-7; tentatively, D is TRBD1 (6 bases). V was shortened by 3 bases and J by 5 bases, with 14 bases between the two germline ends. Germline-derived CDR1 and CDR2 are SEHNR and FQNEAQ (reference sequence). The CDR3 is 14 residues long. Here the CDR3 reads CASSFVSGHHEQYF. As DNA, the CDR3 is TGTGCCAGCAGCTTTGTTTCGGGACACCACGAGCAGTACTTC.

The chain combines TRBV2 with TRBJ2-7; 11 bases match TRBD1. The CDR3 loop spans 15 amino acids. Germline CDR1 is SNHLY and CDR2 is FYNNEI. The ends lost 7 bases at V and 5 bases at J; junction bases unmatched: 10. In nucleotides, the CDR3 is TGTGCCAGCATGGTACCGGACAGGGGGCCCCACGAGCAGTACTTC. Amino acids: CASMVPDRGPHEQYF.